The next 10 T cell receptor beta chains were all read from a single sample in a study of blood T cell repertoires in COVID-19. Clones were sequenced by immunoSEQ multiplex PCR, and TCRdb holds only the in-frame ones, with some missing. The table shows 100,000 to 150,000 clones, with roughly 85% occurring only once. Sequencing used peripheral blood. Every receptor here comes from a woman older than 75 with COVID-19, enrolled during active disease.

The J gene is TRBJ2-2, the V gene TRBV19; D unclear. This CDR3 spans 14 amino acids. V was pared by 1 base and J by 8 bases, with 11 bases between. Germline V lookup: CDR1 LNHDA, CDR2 SQIVND (reference sequence). DNA of the CDR3: TGTGCCAGTAGTATAGGGAGCGAAGCGGGGGAGCTGTTTTTT. Translating it yields CASSIGSEAGELFF.

The V and J genes are TRBV6-5 and TRBJ2-7; 8 bases map to TRBD1. V lost 6 bases, J lost 1 base, and 5 bases stayed unmatched. Germline CDR1 MNHEY, CDR2 SVGAGI. The CDR3 runs to 14 residues. The CDR3 nucleotides read TGTGCCAGCAGCCCCCACAGGGGGTCCTACGAGCAGTACTTC. It yields the protein CASSPHRGSYEQYF.

This sequence joins TRBV6-5 and TRBJ2-5, with D tentatively TRBD2 (6 bases). The V gene lost 7 bases and the J gene lost 5 bases, with 14 bases spanning the gap. This CDR3 comprises 13 residues. Per the germline V gene, CDR1 is MNHEY and CDR2 is SVGAGI. The CDR3 region has the DNA TGTGCCAGCATGTTGGGAGGCCGGGAGACCCAGTACTTC. Protein: CASMLGGRETQYF.

The chain links TRBV6-5 to TRBJ1-5, with 12 bases that match TRBD1. This CDR3 is built from 14 residues. V lost 6 bases to trimming and J lost 6 bases; unmatched junction nucleotides: 3. CDR1 is MNHEY and CDR2 is SVGAGI in the germline V gene. CDR3 residues: CASSPGQGAQPQHF. The CDR3 bases are TGTGCCAGCAGCCCGGGACAGGGGGCTCAGCCCCAGCATTTT.

The chain couples TRBV5-1 to TRBJ2-7, with D tentatively TRBD2 (5 bases). The CDR3 consists of 15 residues. The germline CDR1 and CDR2 sequences are SGHRS and YFSETQ. The germline V and J ends were trimmed by 1 base and 5 bases, with 16 bases remaining between them. CDR3 DNA: TGCGCCAGCAGCTTGTCCCCCAGGACTGAAGACGAGCAGTACTTC. Translating it yields CASSLSPRTEDEQYF.

The gene calls are TRBV7-2 and TRBJ1-6, with 7 bases fitting TRBD1. The CDR3 has 18 amino acids. J gave up 7 bases and V 2 bases, and 14 bases lay outside the gene matches. Per the germline V gene, CDR1 is SGHTA and CDR2 is FQGNSA. The CDR3 spells CASSLYFRGGQKNSPLHF. As DNA, the CDR3 is TGTGCCAGCAGCTTATATTTTCGGGGGGGACAGAAAAATTCACCCCTCCACTTT.

The chain joins TRBV6-5 to TRBJ2-1, with D uncertain. CDR3 length: 13 residues. Trimming removed 2 bases from V and 5 bases from J, with 7 bases in between. The germline V gene has CDR1 MNHEY and CDR2 SVGAGI. This chain's CDR3 is CASSYGLDNEQFF. For the CDR3, the DNA is TGTGCCAGCAGTTACGGGCTGGACAATGAGCAGTTCTTC.

Here the CDR3 DNA reads TGTGCCACCAGTGATTCACTAGCGGGAGGGCCCTTTAATTATGATGAGCAGTTCTTC. Protein sequence: CATSDSLAGGPFNYDEQFF. The chain links TRBV24-1 to TRBJ2-1, with 13 bases lining up with TRBD2. CDR1 is KGHDR, CDR2 SFDVKD, per germline. This CDR3 region has 19 residues. V lost 2 bases, J lost 8 bases, and 14 bases stayed unmatched.

The chain links TRBV3-1 (or the pseudogene TRBV3-2) to TRBJ1-4; unclear D gene. Germline V gene sequence: CDR1 LGHDT, CDR2 YNNKEL (reference sequence). CDR3 size: 14 residues. V was trimmed by 3 bases and J by 5 bases, leaving 10 bases between them. The CDR3 region is CASSQRVNNEKLFF. The CDR3 DNA is TGTGCCAGCAGCCAGCGCGTTAACAATGAAAAACTGTTTTTT.

The chain links TRBV24-1 to TRBJ1-3; 9 bases are a match to TRBD1. This CDR3 region has 13 residues. The V gene's germline CDR1 is KGHDR and CDR2 SFDVKD. The J segment lost 6 bases and the V segment lost 9 bases, leaving 5 bases of the junction unmatched. The CDR3 region is CATPGQGKNTIYF. The DNA of the CDR3 is TGTGCCACCCCGGGACAGGGTAAAAACACCATATATTTT.